The 25 T cell receptor beta chains below all came from one sample that was sequenced in a study of blood T cell repertoires in COVID-19. Assay used: immunoSEQ multiplex PCR; TCRdb lists only in-frame clones, some missing. The sample carries approximately 390,000 clones, 88% recorded once. Sequencing used PBMCs or T cells enriched from blood (not recorded which). Receptor source: a woman aged 40 to 50 with acute COVID-19.

This clone was seen only a few times. The chain carries TRBV7-2 and TRBJ2-1, with TRBD1 matching over 12 bases. V was clipped by 2 bases and J by 2 bases; unmatched bases: 7. Germline V gives CDR1 SGHTA, CDR2 FQGNSA. CDR3 length: 18 residues. The CDR3 region has the DNA TGTGCCAGCAGCTTAATAAGCGGGACAGGGGGCGCCTACAATGAGCAGTTCTTC. Translation gives CASSLISGTGGAYNEQFF.

This chain uses TRBV29-1 with TRBJ1-6, with D possibly matching TRBD1 (6 bases). Per the germline V gene, CDR1 is SQVTM and CDR2 is ANQGSEA. Trimming took off 7 bases at V and 8 bases at J, with 15 bases between the two ends. The CDR3 totals 13 residues. DNA of the CDR3: TGCAGCGGATCACAGGGTGGGGATTCACCCCTCCACTTT. It codes for CSGSQGGDSPLHF.

V usage is TRBV11-2 and J usage is TRBJ1-2, with TRBD1 matching over 7 bases. Trimming at V came to 3 bases and at J to 0 bases, leaving 4 bases not matched to a gene. CDR1 and CDR2 (germline): SGHAT, FQNNGV. The CDR3 consists of 15 residues. The CDR3 protein is CASSFPGQANYGYTF. Here the CDR3 DNA reads TGTGCCAGCAGCTTCCCCGGACAGGCTAACTATGGCTACACCTTC.

This chain links TRBV2 with TRBJ1-4; the match to TRBD1 covers 7 bases. Germline V gene lookup returns CDR1 SNHLY and CDR2 FYNNEI. J was trimmed by 8 bases and V by 4 bases; bases with no gene match: 7. The CDR3 has 14 residues. CDR3 sequence reads: CASSATGKGEKLFF. In nucleotides, the CDR3 is TGTGCCAGCAGTGCGACAGGGAAGGGAGAAAAACTGTTTTTT.

The genes are TRBV19 and TRBJ1-1, with D hard to call. Germline V gene data show CDR1 as LNHDA and CDR2 as SQIVND (reference sequence). The CDR3 is made up of 11 amino acids. V was shortened by 3 bases and J by 7 bases, with 6 bases between the two germline ends. This CDR3 reads CASSIGLEAFF. In DNA form, the CDR3 reads TGTGCCAGTAGTATCGGACTTGAAGCTTTCTTT.

V is TRBV19 and J is TRBJ1-5, with D possibly TRBD1 on 6 matching bases. The CDR3 spans 15 residues. The germline CDR1 and CDR2 sequences are LNHDA and SQIVND (reference sequence). V lost 5 bases and J 2 bases, leaving 13 bases between the germline ends. CDR3 loop: CASSLRQAGNQPQHF. The CDR3 DNA is TGTGCCAGTAGTCTCAGACAGGCGGGCAATCAGCCCCAGCATTTT.

The chain couples TRBV5-5 to TRBJ2-5; a possible D gene is TRBD1 (6 bases). Germline V gene lookup returns CDR1 SGHKS and CDR2 YYEKEE (reference sequence). There are 16 residues in the CDR3. Trimming pared 0 bases from V and 1 base from J, leaving 13 bases between. This chain's CDR3 is CASSLAPTGPQETQYF. DNA of the CDR3: TGTGCCAGCAGCTTGGCCCCGACAGGACCCCAAGAGACCCAGTACTTC.

The V and J genes are TRBV2 and TRBJ2-1; 7 bases are a match to TRBD2. The ends lost 6 bases at V and 8 bases at J; junction bases unmatched: 10. The CDR3 consists of 14 residues. The V gene's germline CDR1 is SNHLY and CDR2 FYNNEI. The CDR3 reads CASSLTSPGDEQFF. The CDR3 DNA reads TGTGCCAGCAGCCTGACTAGCCCGGGAGATGAGCAGTTCTTC.

V and J are TRBV5-1 and TRBJ2-1, with D perhaps matching TRBD1 (6 bases). Germline assignment: CDR1 SGHRS and CDR2 YFSETQ. The CDR3 loop spans 17 amino acids. V gave up 4 bases and J gave up 3 bases, with 20 bases separating them. For the CDR3, the DNA is TGCGCCAGCAGCGATCAACCCACGGGGACATACTACAATGAGCAGTTCTTC. This sequence encodes CASSDQPTGTYYNEQFF.

The rearrangement uses TRBV18 and TRBJ1-2; D possibly corresponds to TRBD1 (5 bases). This CDR3 has 16 amino acids. From germline, CDR1 is KGHSH and CDR2 LQKENI. Trimming pared 4 bases from V and 1 base from J, leaving 16 bases between. In DNA form, the CDR3 reads TGTGCCAGCTCACAGATAGACAGAGCCTATAACTATGGCTACACCTTC. Its protein is CASSQIDRAYNYGYTF.

This chain links TRBV3-1 (or the pseudogene TRBV3-2) with TRBJ1-1; D is perhaps TRBD1 (6 bases). V lost 2 bases to trimming and J lost 5 bases, with 12 bases between them. Germline CDR1 LGHDT, CDR2 YNNKEL (reference sequence). The CDR3 is 14 amino acids. The CDR3, as DNA: TGTGCCAGCAGCCAACAGGGGCGGGGGACTGAAGCTTTCTTT. This gives the protein CASSQQGRGTEAFF.

As concerns this clone: This same CDR3 is encoded by further DNA sequences in the sample. The chain's CDR3 is CASSLAGNTEAFF. CDR3 nucleotides: TGCGCCAGCAGCTTGGCGGGGAACACTGAAGCTTTCTTT. The rearrangement joins TRBV5-1 to TRBJ1-1; D is ambiguous. The CDR3 runs 13 residues. The germline CDR1 and CDR2 sequences are SGHRS and YFSETQ. The V and J ends lost 0 bases and 1 base respectively, with 4 bases between them.

The V and J genes are TRBV7-9 and TRBJ1-2; D might be TRBD1 (6 bases). Trimming stripped 5 bases from V and 2 bases from J, with 15 bases between. Germline lookup yields CDR1 SEHNR and CDR2 FQNEAQ (reference sequence). This CDR3 contains 15 residues. The chain's CDR3 is CASSVWTERNYGYTF. In nucleotides, the CDR3 is TGTGCCAGCAGCGTCTGGACAGAAAGAAACTATGGCTACACCTTC. Full variable domain (missing parts from reference TRBV7-9 and TRBJ1-2): DTGVSQNPRHKITKRGQNVTFRCDPISEHNRLYWYRQTLGQGPEFLTYFQNEAQLEKSRLLSDRFSAERPKGSFSTLEIQRTEQGDSAMYLCASSVWTERNYGYTFGSGTRLTVV.

The V gene is TRBV14, the J gene TRBJ2-7; 9 bases are shared with TRBD1. The V gene end was trimmed by 0 bases and the J gene end by 5 bases; junction bases not matched to a gene: 14. CDR3 size: 18 residues. CDR1 SGHDN and CDR2 FVKESK come from the germline V gene. CDR3 sequence: CASSQDVGWDRVAHEQYF. As DNA, the CDR3 is TGTGCCAGCAGCCAAGATGTAGGGTGGGACAGGGTCGCCCACGAGCAGTACTTC.

The rearrangement uses TRBV27 and TRBJ2-1; possible D gene TRBD2, 7 bases. V was trimmed by 1 base and J by 8 bases, leaving 15 bases between them. The CDR3 contains 15 residues. CDR1 is MNHEY and CDR2 is SMNVEV in the germline V gene (reference sequence). The CDR3 is CASSLFGGAIDEQFF. The CDR3 DNA reads as TGTGCCAGCAGTTTATTTGGGGGGGCCATAGATGAGCAGTTCTTC.

The chain is built from TRBV6-2 or TRBV6-3 and TRBJ1-5; D not certain. The CDR3 has 13 residues. Germline assignment: CDR1 MNHEY and CDR2 SVGEGT. V lost 5 bases to trimming and J lost 4 bases, with 9 bases between them. The CDR3, as DNA: TGTGCCAGCAGTCGAGAGTATAATCAGCCCCAGCATTTT. Its protein is CASSREYNQPQHF.

This clone occurred a few times. The chain employs TRBV10-3 and TRBJ1-1, with a possible D match to TRBD1 (5 bases). This CDR3 comprises 13 residues. CDR1 and CDR2 (germline): ENHRY, SYGVKD. The ends were cut back, 10 bases at V and 0 bases at J, with 12 bases in the middle. CDR3 in amino acids: CATLDRLNTEAFF. The CDR3 bases are TGTGCCACTCTCGACAGACTGAACACTGAAGCTTTCTTT.

The chain carries TRBV18 and TRBJ1-1; 7 bases align to TRBD1. Germline V gene lookup returns CDR1 KGHSH and CDR2 LQKENI. This CDR3 is 12 amino acids long. The ends lost 6 bases at V and 8 bases at J; junction bases unmatched: 6. The CDR3 coding sequence is TGTGCCAGCTCCCGGGACAGTATGGAAGCTTTCTTT. It specifies CASSRDSMEAFF.

As concerns this clone: Other DNA sequences in this sample translate to the same CDR3. The rearrangement joins TRBV20-1 to TRBJ1-4; a possible D gene is TRBD1 (5 bases). The V gene's germline CDR1 is DFQATT and CDR2 SNEGSKA (reference sequence). Trimming removed 3 bases at V and 8 bases at J, with 7 bases between. This CDR3 region has 11 residues. The CDR3 loop reads CSARGGEKLFF. The CDR3 coding sequence is TGCAGTGCTAGGGGGGGAGAAAAACTGTTTTTT.

This clone showed up just once. V usage is TRBV19 and J usage is TRBJ2-7, with 7 bases identical to TRBD1. There are 13 residues in the CDR3. Germline V gene data show CDR1 as LNHDA and CDR2 as SQIVND (reference sequence). The V gene end was trimmed by 9 bases and the J gene end by 1 base; junction bases not matched to a gene: 6. The DNA of the CDR3 is TGTGCCAGCAGGAGACAGGGTTCCTACGAGCAGTACTTC. As protein: CASRRQGSYEQYF.

CDR3 DNA sequence: TGTGCCAGCAGCGTAGTGGAGGGCAGGGAGCAGTTCTTC. It yields the protein CASSVVEGREQFF. The genes are TRBV9 and TRBJ2-1, with a weak D call TRBD2 (6 bases). Germline CDR1 and CDR2: SGDLS and YYNGEE. This CDR3 is 13 amino acids long. V lost 0 bases and J 10 bases, leaving 11 bases between the germline ends.

This chain uses TRBV29-1 with TRBJ2-7, with D possibly being TRBD1 (6 bases). Germline assignment: CDR1 SQVTM and CDR2 ANQGSEA. V was clipped by 7 bases and J by 2 bases, with 15 bases between them. The CDR3 runs to 13 residues. This chain's CDR3 is CSGTTGPTYEQYF. The CDR3 DNA follows: TGCAGCGGAACTACAGGGCCGACCTACGAGCAGTACTTC.

The chain has TRBV12-3 or TRBV12-4 and TRBJ1-1; no clear D gene. V lost 3 bases and J 3 bases, leaving 5 bases between the germline ends. The CDR3 has 12 amino acids. DNA of the CDR3: TGTGCCAGCAGTTTTACTTACACTGAAGCTTTCTTT. As protein: CASSFTYTEAFF.

V gene TRBV29-1 combines with J gene TRBJ1-3; 8 nucleotides agree with TRBD1. CDR3 length: 14 residues. Per germline, CDR1 SQVTM and CDR2 ANQGSEA. V shed 6 bases, J shed 4 bases, and the junction held 8 bases outside the gene matches. CDR3 sequence (DNA): TGCAGCGTGACACACGGGACAGGAGGAAACACCATATATTTT. Translation gives CSVTHGTGGNTIYF.

This clone was counted a single time. DNA of the CDR3: TGTGCCAGTGCGGGATCGAAACGGGAACTGTTTTTT. Amino acid sequence: CASAGSKRELFF. This sequence joins TRBV19 and TRBJ1-4; no clear D gene. Trimming cost V 8 bases and J 12 bases, with 16 bases left between them. Germline V lookup: CDR1 LNHDA, CDR2 SQIVND (reference sequence). The CDR3 runs to 12 residues. Full variable domain (outside the CDR3, taken from reference TRBV19 and TRBJ1-4): DGGITQSPKYLFRKEGQNVTLSCEQNLNHDAMYWYRQDPGQGLRLIYYSQIVNDFQKGDIAEGYSVSREKKESFPLTVTSAQKNPTAFYLCASAGSKRELFFGSGTQLSVL.